A single sample gave rise to the 24 T cell receptor beta chains below, sequenced in a study of CD8+ T cells in alopecia areata. As the sequencing template, cDNA was produced by extracting RNA and reverse transcribing it. Generated by immunoSEQ multiplex PCR, the TCRdb table keeps only in-frame clones and is missing some. Of 150,000 to 200,000 clones listed, 51% are singletons. Treatment here: oral pan-JAK inhibitor, 5-10 mg twice daily. This material consisted of CD8+ T cells sorted from blood, taken around week 53, from a patient treated with tofacitinib. The receptor set was obtained from a human donor with alopecia areata.

The V and J genes are TRBV13 and TRBJ2-3; 12 positions agree with TRBD2. The junction had 6 bases not matched to a gene; V was cut back by 5 bases and J by 6 bases. The CDR3 covers 15 residues. Germline V gene data show CDR1 as PRHDT and CDR2 as FYEKMQ (reference sequence). The CDR3 protein is CASSRLAGGLDTQYF. The CDR3 DNA reads TGTGCCAGCAGCCGTCTAGCGGGGGGGCTCGATACGCAGTATTTT.

The V gene is TRBV27, the J gene TRBJ2-3, with 8 bases fitting TRBD2. Losses at the gene ends were 8 bases for V and 4 bases for J; bases not matched to a gene: 14. Germline loops: CDR1 MNHEY, CDR2 SMNVEV (reference sequence). The CDR3 consists of 16 residues. The CDR3 bases are TGTGCCAGCGGAAACCTCCGAGCGGGGGCGTCAGATACGCAGTATTTT. This sequence encodes CASGNLRAGASDTQYF.

The V call is TRBV5-4, the J call TRBJ1-6; D remains ambiguous. The CDR3 covers 13 residues. Germline loops: CDR1 SGHNT, CDR2 YYREEE (reference sequence). The V end lost 5 bases, the J end lost 5 bases, and 8 bases lay between the germline ends. The CDR3 is CASRGLNNSPLHF. The CDR3 region has the DNA TGTGCCAGCAGGGGGTTGAATAATTCACCCCTCCACTTT.

The V and J genes are TRBV27 and TRBJ2-3; D gene unclear. Germline V gives CDR1 MNHEY, CDR2 SMNVEV (reference sequence). V gave up 2 bases and J gave up 0 bases, with 6 bases separating them. The CDR3 consists of 14 residues. The chain's CDR3 is CASSLRVSTDTQYF. Here the CDR3 DNA reads TGTGCCAGCAGTTTAAGGGTTAGCACAGATACGCAGTATTTT.

The V and J genes are TRBV27 and TRBJ1-1, with D perhaps matching TRBD1 (6 bases). Germline V gene sequence: CDR1 MNHEY, CDR2 SMNVEV (reference sequence). This CDR3 spans 13 amino acids. V dropped 3 bases and J dropped 3 bases, with 8 bases sitting between them. The CDR3 is CASSLGGHTEAFF. In DNA, the CDR3 is TGTGCCAGCAGTTTGGGGGGCCACACTGAAGCTTTCTTT.

The sample holds a few counts of this clone. This chain uses TRBV7-9 with TRBJ2-1; the match to TRBD1 covers 7 bases. V trimming: 3 bases; J trimming: 8 bases; junction bases outside the gene matches: 10. CDR1 is SEHNR, CDR2 FQNEAQ, per germline (reference sequence). CDR3 length: 15 amino acids. CDR3 bases: TGTGCCAGCAGCTTCGGGACAGCCGTCCGTGATGAGCAGTTCTTC. It yields the protein CASSFGTAVRDEQFF.

CDR3 sequence reads: CASSDRDGTDTQYF. CDR3 sequence (DNA): TGTGCCAGCAGCGACAGGGATGGGACAGATACGCAGTATTTT. This chain links TRBV6-5 with TRBJ2-3; 7 bases line up with TRBD1. Germline V gene data show CDR1 as MNHEY and CDR2 as SVGAGI. CDR3 length: 14 residues. Trimming removed 6 bases from V and 3 bases from J; junction bases left unmatched: 6.

The J gene is TRBJ2-3, the V gene TRBV4-2; maybe TRBD2 (5 bases). V was cut by 0 bases and J by 3 bases, with 10 bases left in between. CDR1 and CDR2 from the germline V gene are LGHNA and YNFKEQ. This CDR3 is 15 amino acids long. DNA of the CDR3: TGTGCCAGCAGCCAAGAACTAGTTAGTACAGATACGCAGTATTTT. Its translation is CASSQELVSTDTQYF.

The chain joins TRBV5-1 to TRBJ1-1, with D maybe TRBD1 (6 bases). This CDR3 has 14 amino acids. Germline V gives CDR1 SGHRS, CDR2 YFSETQ. V dropped 4 bases and J dropped 4 bases, with 14 bases sitting between them. The CDR3 protein is CASSHTGKGTEAFF. In nucleotides, the CDR3 is TGCGCCAGCAGCCATACAGGGAAGGGCACTGAAGCTTTCTTT.

This chain links TRBV7-2 with TRBJ2-2; TRBD1 might be the D (5 bases). V was clipped by 2 bases and J by 1 base, with 8 bases between them. Germline loops: CDR1 SGHTA, CDR2 FQGNSA. The CDR3 contains 15 residues. Here the CDR3 DNA reads TGTGCCAGCAGCTTATATACAGGGAACACCGGGGAGCTGTTTTTT. The encoded protein is CASSLYTGNTGELFF.

The rearrangement links TRBV9 to TRBJ2-3; D gene uncertain. Trimming cost V 3 bases and J 0 bases, with 2 bases left between them. CDR3 size: 12 residues. Germline values: CDR1 SGDLS, CDR2 YYNGEE. DNA for the CDR3: TGTGCCAGCAGCGCTAGCACAGATACGCAGTATTTT. Amino acids: CASSASTDTQYF.

This clone was seen a few times. The V gene is TRBV29-1, the J gene TRBJ1-1; D remains ambiguous. V lost 3 bases, J lost 8 bases, and 7 bases lay in between. Germline CDR1 SQVTM, CDR2 ANQGSEA. The CDR3 contains 10 residues. Here the CDR3 reads CSVETGEAFF. The CDR3 DNA follows: TGCAGCGTTGAGACTGGGGAAGCTTTCTTT.

This clone was seen repeatedly, ten times or more. In the same sample, other DNA sequences code for this CDR3. This chain connects TRBV6-5 to TRBJ2-3; TRBD1 aligns across 10 bases. The junction had 3 bases not matched to a gene; V was cut back by 5 bases and J by 4 bases. The CDR3 runs to 14 residues. Germline CDR1 MNHEY, CDR2 SVGAGI. CDR3: CASSEGQGADTQYF. In DNA form, the CDR3 reads TGTGCCAGCAGTGAAGGACAGGGGGCAGATACGCAGTATTTT.

The chain is built from TRBV13 and TRBJ2-7; D gene uncertain. Trimming stripped 5 bases from V and 0 bases from J, with 11 bases between. The CDR3 extends over 14 amino acids. Germline values: CDR1 PRHDT, CDR2 FYEKMQ (reference sequence). Written as DNA, the CDR3 is TGTGCCAGCAGCGGCAGAGTGAGCTCCTACGAGCAGTACTTC. It specifies CASSGRVSSYEQYF.

The chain links TRBV5-1 to TRBJ2-3, with a tentative D call TRBD1 (5 bases). This CDR3 contains 15 residues. V was clipped by 1 base and J by 3 bases, with 12 bases between them. Per germline, CDR1 SGHRS and CDR2 YFSETQ. The DNA for the CDR3 is TGCGCCAGCAGCTTGCGTGGGGCTTGGACAGATACGCAGTATTTT. Translating gives CASSLRGAWTDTQYF.

The chain carries TRBV6-5 and TRBJ1-1, with unresolved D. Germline CDR1 reads MNHEY; CDR2 reads SVGAGI. V was clipped by 0 bases and J by 1 base, with 12 bases between them. The CDR3 is made up of 16 amino acids. The CDR3 DNA reads TGTGCCAGCAGTTACTCCCTGGATCTAGGGAACACTGAAGCTTTCTTT. This gives the protein CASSYSLDLGNTEAFF.

The chain carries TRBV2 and TRBJ2-2; D gene ambiguous. In germline, CDR1 is SNHLY, CDR2 FYNNEI. V lost 7 bases and J 4 bases, leaving 16 bases between the germline ends. CDR3 length: 15 residues. The CDR3: CASIETGDGTGELFF. CDR3 nucleotides: TGTGCCAGCATAGAAACGGGTGACGGCACCGGGGAGCTGTTTTTT.

This chain connects TRBV25-1 to TRBJ1-6, with 7 bases aligning to TRBD1. The CDR3 has 15 amino acids. Germline CDR1 and CDR2: MGHDK and SYGVNS. Trimming cost V 3 bases and J 13 bases; bases outside gene matches: 12. The CDR3 here is CASSDNRGASLPLHF. CDR3 bases: TGTGCCAGCAGTGATAACAGGGGCGCCAGCTTGCCCCTCCACTTT.

The V and J genes are TRBV6-6 and TRBJ2-7; D is tentatively TRBD1 or TRBD2 (5 bases each). The CDR3 has 15 amino acids. Germline V gives CDR1 MNHNY, CDR2 SVGAGI (reference sequence). V gave up 0 bases and J gave up 0 bases, with 9 bases separating them. The CDR3 spells CASSYSRDGSYEQYF. For the CDR3, the DNA is TGTGCCAGCAGTTACTCTCGGGACGGCTCCTACGAGCAGTACTTC.

The rearrangement joins TRBV6-1 to TRBJ2-2; TRBD1 is a possible D gene (6 bases). This CDR3 is 13 amino acids long. The germline V gene encodes CDR1 MNHNS and CDR2 SASEGT. The V end was cut by 8 bases, the J end by 4 bases, with 11 bases between. Written as DNA, the CDR3 is TGTGCCAGCTCAGGGGTCGTCACCGGGGAGCTGTTTTTT. It encodes CASSGVVTGELFF.

In this sample, this clone turned up a few times. The chain is built from TRBV7-2 and TRBJ1-1; TRBD1 matches 7 bases. Losses at the gene ends were 4 bases for V and 1 base for J; bases not matched to a gene: 3. From germline, CDR1 is SGHTA and CDR2 FQGNSA. The CDR3 is 14 amino acids. CDR3 in DNA: TGTGCCAGCAGCTGGGACAGCAAGAACACTGAAGCTTTCTTT. This encodes CASSWDSKNTEAFF.

The V call is TRBV6-5, the J call TRBJ1-1; D unresolved. This CDR3 spans 14 amino acids. Per the germline V gene, CDR1 is MNHEY and CDR2 is SVGAGI. V dropped 6 bases and J dropped 6 bases, with 17 bases sitting between them. Here the CDR3 reads CASSPIPGLAEAFF. The CDR3 DNA sequence: TGTGCCAGCAGCCCTATCCCCGGGTTGGCTGAAGCTTTCTTT.

This clone was counted only a few times. The chain couples TRBV27 to TRBJ1-1, with D perhaps matching TRBD1 (5 bases). CDR3 size: 13 residues. From germline, CDR1 is MNHEY and CDR2 SMNVEV (reference sequence). Trimming left V 5 bases short and J 4 bases short, with 11 bases between. The CDR3 loop reads CASSPRDPTEAFF. In nucleotides, the CDR3 is TGTGCCAGCAGTCCCAGGGACCCCACTGAAGCTTTCTTT.

V and J are TRBV6-5 and TRBJ2-1; TRBD2 is a possible D gene (5 bases). Germline V gene lookup returns CDR1 MNHEY and CDR2 SVGAGI. Trimming left V 4 bases short and J 10 bases short, with 14 bases between. The length of the CDR3 is 13 residues. Here the CDR3 reads CASSSDSEVEQFF. The CDR3 DNA reads TGTGCCAGCAGTTCGGACTCTGAAGTAGAGCAGTTCTTC.